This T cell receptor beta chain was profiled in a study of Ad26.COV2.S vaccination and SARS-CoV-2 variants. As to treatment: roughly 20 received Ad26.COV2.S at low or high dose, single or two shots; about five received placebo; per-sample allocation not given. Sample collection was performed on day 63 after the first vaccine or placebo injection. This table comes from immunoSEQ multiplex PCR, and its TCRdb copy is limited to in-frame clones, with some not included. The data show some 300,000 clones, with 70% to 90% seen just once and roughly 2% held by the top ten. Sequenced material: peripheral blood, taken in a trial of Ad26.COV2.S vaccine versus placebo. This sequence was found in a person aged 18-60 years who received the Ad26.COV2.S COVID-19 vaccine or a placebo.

The CDR3, as DNA: TGTGCCAGCAGCTCCCGGACGTCTTTGGTGAACACTGAAGCTTTCTTT. It specifies CASSSRTSLVNTEAFF. The chain combines TRBV11-2 with TRBJ1-1; the D is unclear. The germline V gene has CDR1 SGHAT and CDR2 FQNNGV. The CDR3 is 16 amino acids. With 4 bases removed from V and 0 bases from J, the gap between germline ends came to 15 bases.